This T cell receptor (beta chain) emerged from a study of T cell responses to AZD1222 COVID-19 vaccine. Study summary: Pooling of second doses given at about 4 or about 12 weeks was done.

Broader study findings: Repertoire sampling occurred only after the peak T cell response. AZD1222 recipients seropositive at baseline numbered only 5 or 6.

J was trimmed by 7 bases and V by 5 bases; bases with no gene match: 8. The CDR3 consists of 14 residues. Germline-derived CDR1 and CDR2 are SGHAT and FQNNGV. Details on this clone: Its antigen is still unknown.

Assay used: immunoSEQ multiplex PCR; TCRdb lists only in-frame clones, some missing. The top ten hold more than 1.4% of the sample, which has about 150,000 clones, roughly nine tenths seen once. The rearrangement uses TRBV11-2 and TRBJ2-7; 10 positions match TRBD1. The sample consisted of peripheral blood, taken on day 0 of AZD1222 vaccination. This sequence originates from an adult in good health. The CDR3 is CASSQGQGLGEQYF. CDR3 coding DNA: TGTGCCAGCAGCCAGGGACAGGGGCTCGGGGAGCAGTACTTC.